The 2 T cell receptor beta chains reported below all come from one sample, sequenced in a study of T cell changes during pregnancy in multiple sclerosis. TCRdb keeps only in-frame clones here, not all; method: immunoSEQ multiplex PCR. The data show over 30,000 clones, with 92% seen just once and less than 0.8% held by the top ten. The sequences come from CD4+ T cells from peripheral blood mononuclear cells, collected in the third trimester of pregnancy. All receptors derive from a female donor with multiple sclerosis, enrolled in a pregnancy study.

The CDR3 coding sequence is TGTGCCAGCAGCCTGGCGGGAGACTACAATGAGCAGTTCTTC. Its protein is CASSLAGDYNEQFF. The rearrangement joins TRBV13 to TRBJ2-1; 7 bases align to TRBD2. Germline assignment: CDR1 PRHDT and CDR2 FYEKMQ (reference sequence). Unmatched junction bases numbered 4, after V lost 5 bases and J lost 3 bases. This CDR3 region has 14 residues. Variable domain in full (rest from reference TRBV13 and TRBJ2-1): AAGVIQSPRHLIKEKRETATLKCYPIPRHDTVYWYQQGPGQDPQFLISFYEKMQSDKGSIPDRFSAQQFSDYHSELNMSSLELGDSALYFCASSLAGDYNEQFFGPGTRLTVL.

The sample holds a few counts of this clone. The CDR3 bases are TGTGCCAGCAGCTCTGACAGGGGCACTGAAGCTTTCTTT. It is translated as CASSSDRGTEAFF. The rearrangement joins TRBV14 to TRBJ1-1; 8 bases fit TRBD1. The germline V gene has CDR1 SGHDN and CDR2 FVKESK. The CDR3 runs 13 residues. With 5 bases clipped from V and 4 bases from J, the junction kept 3 bases outside the gene matches.